One and the same sample provided the 4 T cell receptor beta chains below, sequenced in a study of neurological immune-mediated disorders. A single record per CDR3 protein comes from TCRdb applying MiXCR to the 5' RACE reads. The repertoire holds tens of thousands of distinct CDR3 sequences, with 15% to 20% as singletons. Specimen: PBMCs. These receptors all come from a woman aged 35 to 49 in good health.

This clonotype has ten or more counts. V gene TRBV7-2 combines with J gene TRBJ1-2, with 8 positions matching TRBD1. CDR1 is SGHTA and CDR2 is FQGNSA in the germline V gene. The junction had 6 bases not matched to a gene; V was cut back by 5 bases and J by 7 bases. This CDR3 is built from 13 residues. CDR3 sequence: CASSQGAGVGYTF. In DNA, the CDR3 is TGTGCCAGCAGCCAGGGGGCGGGGGTTGGCTACACCTTC.

This clonotype appeared many times. The chain combines TRBV20-1 with TRBJ2-1, with 9 bases aligning to TRBD1. This CDR3 is built from 14 residues. V trimming: 3 bases; J trimming: 8 bases; junction bases outside the gene matches: 8. CDR1 is DFQATT, CDR2 SNEGSKA, per germline (reference sequence). CDR3 DNA: TGCAGTGCTAGTCGGGGACAGGGTATCGATGAGCAGTTCTTC. It yields the protein CSASRGQGIDEQFF.

This chain joins TRBV27 and TRBJ2-7; D possibly corresponds to TRBD2 (5 bases). Deletions cut 2 bases from V and 2 bases from J, with 10 bases between. Germline values: CDR1 MNHEY, CDR2 SMNVEV (reference sequence). This CDR3 contains 14 residues. CDR3 loop: CASSLNRGPYEQYF. The CDR3 region has the DNA TGTGCCAGCAGTTTAAATCGGGGTCCCTACGAGCAGTACTTC.

Many counts were recorded for this clonotype. The CDR3 sequence is CATSRDFRSETQYF. CDR3 sequence (DNA): TGTGCCACCAGCAGAGATTTTAGATCAGAGACCCAGTACTTC. The chain uses TRBV15 and TRBJ2-5; D remains unclear. The CDR3 is 14 amino acids. The germline V gene has CDR1 LNHNV and CDR2 YYDKDF (reference sequence). V was cut by 0 bases and J by 4 bases, with 9 bases left in between.